The T cell receptor beta chain under discussion was sequenced for a study of cytomegalovirus exposure and HLA in healthy donors. The study, taken as a whole, reports: The number of N-insertions in an Asian-associated ancestry cluster was reportedly below the roughly 700-donor mean in a later analysis. The classifier, whose performance was assessed in both the original and validation cohorts, reportedly diagnosed cytomegalovirus status with high specificity and sensitivity. Most observed TCR sequences were rare, whereas some public TCRs were detected in many donors.

A remark on this clone: The antigen is undetermined.

CDR1 LGHNA and CDR2 YSLEER come from the germline V gene. V was clipped by 0 bases and J by 5 bases, with 10 bases between them. The CDR3 runs 14 residues. Regarding donors, all were healthy bone marrow donors. PCR employed 60 Vbeta and 13 Jbeta primers. The data were produced by immunoSEQ multiplex PCR, yet TCRdb's version contains in-frame clones alone and is incomplete. The sample gives about 190,000 clones, around 79% of which show up once; roughly 1.5% is in the top ten. The clonotype comes from a woman aged 45-65 years in good health and CMV-seronegative. J is TRBJ1-1 and V is TRBV4-3, with D perhaps TRBD1 (5 bases). The sequencing input was PBMCs. The CDR3, as DNA: TGCGCCAGCAGCCAAGATATAAGGGGTACTGAAGCTTTCTTT. It yields the protein CASSQDIRGTEAFF.